The 18 T cell receptor beta chains below all came from one sample that was sequenced in a study of shared clonotypes between healthy human individuals (dated by TCRdb to 2019 to 2021). The library relied on the immunoSEQ multiplex PCR assay. The source is immuneACCESS, and TCRdb retained only in-frame sequences with V and J called. Part of the clones is not carried over; for the studies checked, unresolved V genes explain less than half of this, and the remainder is unexplained. In this sample the table shows 1,500,000 or so clones, 96% of which occur a single time. 1% to 1.5% of the sample lies in the top ten. The sequencing sample was made of naive CD4+ T cells sorted from blood. Read against the paper, the sample's cell subset or site label means: CD45RA+ positively selected. The receptor source for this set is a man aged 25-40 years in good health.

Here the CDR3 reads CASAGVYSNQPQHF. DNA for the CDR3: TGTGCCAGCGCAGGGGTCTATAGCAATCAGCCCCAGCATTTT. This chain uses TRBV2 with TRBJ1-5; the D gene is possibly TRBD1 (6 bases). CDR3 length: 14 amino acids. Per the germline V gene, CDR1 is SNHLY and CDR2 is FYNNEI. Trimming removed 8 bases at V and 0 bases at J, with 11 bases between.

The V gene is TRBV9, the J gene TRBJ2-2, with TRBD1 as a possible D gene (5 bases). The CDR3 runs 13 residues. Germline V gives CDR1 SGDLS, CDR2 YYNGEE. V dropped 3 bases and J dropped 6 bases, with 9 bases sitting between them. The DNA for the CDR3 is TGTGCCAGCAGCGGCAGGGTTCCCGGGGAGCTGTTTTTT. Its translation is CASSGRVPGELFF.

The chain uses TRBV21-1 and TRBJ2-1; the tabulated D call, TRBD2, remains unverified against the DNA. TRBV21-1 is deemed a pseudogene. There are 15 residues in the CDR3. DNA for the CDR3: TGTGCCAGCACCAAGGAACTAGCGGGATACAATGAGCAGTTCTTC. This gives the protein CASTKELAGYNEQFF.

The V and J genes are TRBV27 and TRBJ2-7; 11 bases are a match to TRBD2. There are 15 residues in the CDR3. Germline V gene lookup returns CDR1 MNHEY and CDR2 SMNVEV (reference sequence). Trimming at V came to 8 bases and at J to 6 bases, leaving 12 bases not matched to a gene. This chain's CDR3 is CASRKELAGEGEQYF. The DNA for the CDR3 is TGTGCCAGCCGCAAGGAACTAGCGGGAGAGGGCGAGCAGTACTTC.

This rearrangement joins TRBV28 to TRBJ2-7; 11 bases map to TRBD2. J gave up 2 bases and V 4 bases, and 13 bases lay outside the gene matches. CDR1 is MDHEN, CDR2 SYDVKM, per germline. There are 18 residues in the CDR3. CDR3 in DNA: TGTGCCAGCAGTTCCCTAGCGGGAGGTCCTTCCCCCACCTACGAGCAGTACTTC. Its translation is CASSSLAGGPSPTYEQYF.

The V call is TRBV6-1, the J call TRBJ2-1; D is perhaps TRBD1 or TRBD2 (6 bases each). The CDR3 totals 16 residues. CDR1 and CDR2 (germline): MNHNS, SASEGT. Trimming took off 2 bases at V and 4 bases at J, with 15 bases between the two ends. The CDR3 here is CASSERGVATYNEQFF. For the CDR3, the DNA is TGTGCCAGCAGTGAAAGGGGGGTAGCGACTTACAATGAGCAGTTCTTC.

The V call is TRBV5-1, the J call TRBJ2-1; 7 positions agree with TRBD2. V shed 4 bases, J shed 5 bases, and the junction held 9 bases outside the gene matches. Germline V CDR1 and CDR2: SGHRS, YFSETQ. This CDR3 region has 15 residues. The DNA of the CDR3 is TGCGCCAGCAGCGGTACTAGCGCCAGTCACAATGAGCAGTTCTTC. As protein: CASSGTSASHNEQFF.

With regard to this clone: This sample includes further DNA sequences coding for the same CDR3. This chain's CDR3 is CASSRDTGELFF. In DNA form, the CDR3 reads TGTGCCAGCAGCCGGGACACCGGGGAGCTGTTTTTT. The chain has TRBV7-9 and TRBJ2-2; D gene unclear. This CDR3 is built from 12 residues. The germline V and J ends were trimmed by 5 bases and 3 bases, with 4 bases remaining between them. CDR1 SEHNR and CDR2 FQNEAQ come from the germline V gene (reference sequence).

This chain connects TRBV4-1 to TRBJ2-6, with unresolved D. Germline CDR1 and CDR2: MGHRA and YSYEKL. V gave up 4 bases and J gave up 1 base, with 14 bases separating them. The CDR3 consists of 17 residues. As DNA, the CDR3 is TGCGCCAGCAGCCGATCGTGGGCTGGATCTGGGGCCAACGTCCTGACTTTC. Translation: CASSRSWAGSGANVLTF.

In this sample, this clone turned up once. The same CDR3 is also encoded by other DNA sequences in this sample. V and J are TRBV25-1 and TRBJ2-7; D is unclear. Germline CDR1 MGHDK, CDR2 SYGVNS. V was clipped by 6 bases and J by 3 bases, with 6 bases between them. This CDR3 has 11 amino acids. CDR3: CASSDYYEQYF. CDR3 nucleotide sequence: TGTGCCAGCAGCGATTACTACGAGCAGTACTTC.

The chain couples TRBV28 to TRBJ1-5, with a tentative D call TRBD1 (5 bases). Germline CDR1 MDHEN, CDR2 SYDVKM. CDR3 length: 14 residues. Trimming took 2 bases from V and 9 from J, leaving 14 bases between them. CDR3 DNA sequence: TGTGCCAGCAGTTTAGGGTCGGGGGAAGGGCCCCAGCATTTT. Its protein is CASSLGSGEGPQHF. Complete variable domain (other parts from reference TRBV28 and TRBJ1-5): DVKVTQSSRYLVKRTGEKVFLECVQDMDHENMFWYRQDPGLGLRLIYFSYDVKMKEKGDIPEGYSVSREKKERFSLILESASTNQTSMYLCASSLGSGEGPQHFGDGTRLSIL.

The chain couples TRBV10-3 to TRBJ2-5, with 7 bases that match TRBD1. Germline lookup yields CDR1 ENHRY and CDR2 SYGVKD. The J segment lost 5 bases and the V segment lost 6 bases, leaving 12 bases of the junction unmatched. The CDR3 sequence is 15 residues long. The CDR3 DNA reads as TGTGCCATCAGGTTAGGGGGCCGAGAAGAGGAGACCCAGTACTTC. Encoded protein: CAIRLGGREEETQYF.

The rearrangement joins TRBV7-2 to TRBJ2-5; no clear D gene. Germline CDR1 SGHTA, CDR2 FQGNSA. V lost 2 bases and J lost 10, with 11 bases in between. This CDR3 spans 12 amino acids. In DNA form, the CDR3 reads TGTGCCAGCAGCTTAAATCCGGTGGGCCAGTACTTC. Protein sequence: CASSLNPVGQYF.

This clone has only one observation. This chain connects TRBV5-4 to TRBJ2-5; D is ambiguous. The CDR3 sequence is 13 residues long. V was trimmed by 1 base and J by 7 bases, leaving 11 bases between them. From germline, CDR1 is SGHNT and CDR2 YYREEE (reference sequence). The CDR3 protein is CASSLSQMGTQYF. The CDR3 region has the DNA TGTGCCAGCAGCTTGTCCCAGATGGGGACCCAGTACTTC.

The J gene is TRBJ1-1, the V gene TRBV19, with D unclear. In germline, CDR1 is LNHDA, CDR2 SQIVND (reference sequence). Trimming stripped 6 bases from V and 0 bases from J, with 11 bases between. The CDR3 length is 14 residues. The CDR3 nucleotides are TGTGCCAGTAGCGTGCGGAGGATGAACACTGAAGCTTTCTTT. It encodes CASSVRRMNTEAFF.

The CDR3 sequence: CASSLGQVTPHEQFF. The CDR3 coding sequence is TGCGCCAGCAGCTTGGGACAGGTCACCCCGCATGAGCAGTTCTTC. The chain recombines TRBV5-1 with TRBJ2-1, with TRBD1 as a possible D gene (6 bases). This CDR3 has 15 amino acids. Germline V gives CDR1 SGHRS, CDR2 YFSETQ. The germline V and J ends were trimmed by 0 bases and 8 bases, with 15 bases remaining between them.

J is TRBJ1-2 and V is TRBV7-2; maybe TRBD1 (5 bases). This CDR3 is built from 13 residues. Germline V gene lookup returns CDR1 SGHTA and CDR2 FQGNSA. V lost 1 base, J lost 3 bases, and 6 bases lay in between. The CDR3 DNA is TGTGCCAGCAGCTTAGTACAGGACTATGGCTACACCTTC. Translated, it gives CASSLVQDYGYTF.

There are a few counts of this clone. The rearrangement joins TRBV7-2 to TRBJ1-2; 8 nucleotides match TRBD1. With 6 bases clipped from V and 2 bases from J, the junction kept 8 bases outside the gene matches. This CDR3 is built from 15 residues. The germline gives CDR1 SGHTA, CDR2 FQGNSA. CDR3 DNA sequence: TGTGCCAGCAGACAACCAGGGGGCCAGAACTATGGCTACACCTTC. It is translated as CASRQPGGQNYGYTF.